Each of the 17 T cell receptor beta chains below was sequenced from the same sample in a study of identical twins. TCRdb itself ran the 5' RACE reads through MiXCR, one entry per CDR3 protein. The sample consists of around 510,000 distinct CDR3 sequences, around an eighth of them appearing once. These sequences were also reported in another study, on yellow fever vaccine responses in identical twins.

What was sequenced was CD4+ T cells sorted from blood. The receptors derive from a woman younger than 35 in good health.

The chain has TRBV3-1 and TRBJ2-2; 9 bases fit TRBD2. The CDR3 sequence is 14 residues long. In germline, CDR1 is LGHDT, CDR2 YNNKEL (reference sequence). The junction had 6 bases not matched to a gene; V was cut back by 8 bases and J by 5 bases. The DNA of the CDR3 is TGTGCCAGCGAGCTGAGCGGGAGGACCGGGGAGCTGTTTTTT. Translated, it gives CASELSGRTGELFF.

This clonotype was observed a handful of times. The chain combines TRBV6-6 with TRBJ2-1; possibly TRBD2 for D (5 bases). The CDR3 runs 13 residues. Germline-derived CDR1 and CDR2 are MNHNY and SVGAGI (reference sequence). Trimming stripped 2 bases from V and 7 bases from J, with 9 bases between. CDR3 bases: TGTGCCAGCAGTTACCCACTAGGGAATGAGCAGTTCTTC. This sequence encodes CASSYPLGNEQFF.

This clonotype was seen a few times. The rearrangement uses TRBV3-1 and TRBJ2-7, with 8 bases matching TRBD1. CDR1 and CDR2 from the germline V gene are LGHDT and YNNKEL (reference sequence). The CDR3 sequence is 15 residues long. Germline trimming cut 7 bases from V and 3 bases from J; bases unmatched to any gene: 11. Here the CDR3 reads CASTHPGQGSYEQYF. As DNA, the CDR3 is TGTGCCAGCACCCACCCTGGACAGGGCAGCTACGAGCAGTACTTC.

Of note for this clonotype: Mismatch with germline at one junction end may stem from a read error. V is TRBV20-1 and J is TRBJ2-1, with 10 bases matching TRBD2. The CDR3 is 17 amino acids. Germline-derived CDR1 and CDR2 are DFQATT and SNEGSKA (reference sequence). The CDR3 is CCARVLSGGLPNNEQFF. The CDR3 region has the DNA TGCTGTGCTAGAGTTCTTAGCGGGGGGCTACCGAACAATGAGCAGTTCTTC.

The chain combines TRBV29-1 with TRBJ2-1; 8 nucleotides match TRBD1. This CDR3 comprises 13 residues. Trimming cost V 6 bases and J 2 bases; bases outside gene matches: 3. Germline CDR1 SQVTM, CDR2 ANQGSEA. CDR3 loop: CSVPGQAYNEQFF. The CDR3 nucleotides read TGCAGCGTCCCGGGACAGGCCTACAATGAGCAGTTCTTC.

In this sample, this clonotype turned up a few times. The chain employs TRBV28 and TRBJ2-1, with 7 bases lining up with TRBD2. This CDR3 has 17 residues. Germline V CDR1 and CDR2: MDHEN, SYDVKM. The V gene end was trimmed by 1 base and the J gene end by 3 bases; junction bases not matched to a gene: 9. The CDR3 sequence is CASSLSGGSSLYNEQFF. CDR3 nucleotide sequence: TGTGCCAGCAGTTTATCCGGCGGGAGCTCCCTCTACAATGAGCAGTTCTTC.

This clonotype was seen more than once but under ten times. The chain combines TRBV11-2 with TRBJ1-1; TRBD1 aligns across 7 bases. The germline V gene encodes CDR1 SGHAT and CDR2 FQNNGV. CDR3 size: 16 residues. V lost 8 bases, J lost 0 bases, and 12 bases stayed unmatched. The DNA for the CDR3 is TGTGCCAGCCGGTCGGACAGGAGGAGGATGAACACTGAAGCTTTCTTT. This translates into CASRSDRRRMNTEAFF. The entire variable domain, with the rest obtained from reference TRBV11-2 and TRBJ1-1, is as follows: EAGVAQSPRYKIIEKRQSVAFWCNPISGHATLYWYQQILGQGPKLLIQFQNNGVVDDSQLPKDRFSAERLKGVDSTLKIQPAKLEDSAVYLCASRSDRRRMNTEAFFGQGTRLTVV.

CDR3 sequence reads: CASSGQSTGELFF. Written as DNA, the CDR3 is TGTGCCAGCAGTGGACAGAGCACCGGGGAGCTGTTTTTT. V and J are TRBV2 and TRBJ2-2; maybe TRBD1 (5 bases). V dropped 4 bases and J dropped 4 bases, with 7 bases sitting between them. Germline CDR1 SNHLY, CDR2 FYNNEI. This CDR3 comprises 13 residues. The full variable domain, with the rest looked up from reference TRBV2 and TRBJ2-2, is EPEVTQTPSHQVTQMGQEVILRCVPISNHLYFYWYRQILGQKVEFLVSFYNNEISEKSEIFDDQFSVERPDGSNFTLKIRSTKLEDSAMYFCASSGQSTGELFFGEGSRLTVL.

The J gene is TRBJ2-1, the V gene TRBV7-2; 8 bases agree with TRBD2. In germline, CDR1 is SGHTA, CDR2 FQGNSA. With 4 bases clipped from V and 5 bases from J, the junction kept 4 bases outside the gene matches. The CDR3 consists of 14 residues. The CDR3, as DNA: TGTGCCAGCAGCTCCCCGGGAGGGGACAATGAGCAGTTCTTC. This codes for CASSSPGGDNEQFF.

This clonotype was seen more than once but under ten times. This chain uses TRBV30 with TRBJ2-2; a weak D match, TRBD1 (7 bases). The length of the CDR3 is 12 residues. Trimming removed 5 bases from V and 6 bases from J, with 10 bases in between. Germline CDR1 reads GTSNPN; CDR2 reads SVGIG (reference sequence). DNA of the CDR3: TGTGCCTGGGGCAGGGGGGCCGGGGAGCTGTTTTTT. Protein sequence: CAWGRGAGELFF.

This clonotype was detected a few times. J is TRBJ1-1 and V is TRBV27; D is unclear. With 7 bases removed from V and 1 base from J, the gap between germline ends came to 13 bases. The V gene's germline CDR1 is MNHEY and CDR2 SMNVEV (reference sequence). This CDR3 spans 14 amino acids. This chain's CDR3 is CASILRSGNTEAFF. The CDR3 nucleotides read TGTGCCAGCATTCTTCGGAGCGGGAACACTGAAGCTTTCTTT.

This clonotype was counted only a few times. The J gene is TRBJ2-5, the V gene TRBV6-2 or TRBV6-3; 7 bases map to TRBD2. This CDR3 is built from 17 residues. J gave up 5 bases and V 5 bases, and 17 bases lay outside the gene matches. The V gene's germline CDR1 is MNHEY and CDR2 SVGEGT. The CDR3: CASSTPGGLPGWETQYF. The CDR3, as DNA: TGTGCCAGCAGTACACCGGGGGGACTCCCTGGATGGGAGACCCAGTACTTC.

V and J are TRBV7-2 and TRBJ1-5; 8 bases are a match to TRBD1. Germline assignment: CDR1 SGHTA and CDR2 FQGNSA. V was clipped by 4 bases and J by 11 bases; unmatched bases: 10. The CDR3 consists of 14 residues. The CDR3 spells CASSSGTGLGAQHF. Here the CDR3 DNA reads TGTGCCAGCAGCTCGGGGACAGGTTTAGGGGCCCAGCATTTT.

V gene TRBV6-5 combines with J gene TRBJ1-3; D is undetermined. V shed 0 bases and J shed 4 bases, with 10 bases lying between them. From germline, CDR1 is MNHEY and CDR2 SVGAGI. CDR3 size: 15 residues. This chain's CDR3 is CASSYSEGGGNTIYF. DNA of the CDR3: TGTGCCAGCAGTTACTCAGAGGGAGGAGGAAACACCATATATTTT.

The genes are TRBV7-3 and TRBJ2-5; 7 bases fit TRBD1. The CDR3 runs 14 residues. J lost 5 bases, V lost 5 bases, and 8 bases had no gene match. Germline assignment: CDR1 SGHTA and CDR2 FQGTGA. The CDR3, as DNA: TGTGCCAGCAGCGTGGACAGGTTTTATGAGACCCAGTACTTC. Translating it yields CASSVDRFYETQYF.

CDR3 loop: CARTNPDRGNEQYF. Written as DNA, the CDR3 is TGTGCCAGGACTAACCCGGACAGGGGGAACGAGCAGTACTTC. The V and J genes are TRBV6-1 and TRBJ2-7, with TRBD1 matching 10 bases. V lost 9 bases to trimming and J lost 5 bases; unmatched junction nucleotides: 10. CDR1 is MNHNS and CDR2 is SASEGT in the germline V gene. There are 14 residues in the CDR3.

This clonotype came up many times. V and J are TRBV29-1 and TRBJ1-5; D not certain. The CDR3 extends over 12 amino acids. Per germline, CDR1 SQVTM and CDR2 ANQGSEA. Deletions cut 8 bases from V and 7 bases from J, with 15 bases between. CDR3 sequence reads: CSPCLWRQPQHF. The CDR3 region has the DNA TGCAGCCCATGCTTGTGGAGGCAGCCCCAGCATTTT.